The 13 T cell receptor beta chains below were found in one sample sequenced in a study of shared clonotypes between healthy human individuals. The protocol was immunoSEQ multiplex PCR, while the TCRdb copy is restricted to in-frame clones and leaves out a portion. The sample has around 700,000 clones; 92% are singletons. Naive CD8 cells lacked CD45RO, underwent positive selection for CCR7 and left out terminally differentiated effector memory CD45RA+ cells. Sequencing input: naive CD8+ T cells sorted from blood. Receptor source: a man aged 25 to 40 in good health.

The J gene is TRBJ2-1, the V gene TRBV9, with 7 bases aligning to TRBD2. CDR3 length equals 14 residues. Germline CDR1 and CDR2: SGDLS and YYNGEE. J lost 9 bases, V lost 2 bases, and 8 bases had no gene match. The DNA for the CDR3 is TGTGCCAGCAGCGTTGGCGGGAGTATAGGTGAGCAGTTCTTC. As protein: CASSVGGSIGEQFF.

The CDR3 loop is CASSFGLTIYNEQFF. CDR3 DNA sequence: TGTGCCAGCAGCTTCGGACTAACAATTTACAATGAGCAGTTCTTC. The chain uses TRBV7-9 and TRBJ2-1; possibly TRBD2 for D (6 bases). Germline loops: CDR1 SEHNR, CDR2 FQNEAQ (reference sequence). This CDR3 has 15 amino acids. Trimming cost V 3 bases and J 4 bases, with 13 bases left between them.

This chain uses TRBV9 with TRBJ1-2; D call uncertain. The V and J ends lost 0 bases and 6 bases respectively, with 12 bases between them. The germline CDR1 and CDR2 sequences are SGDLS and YYNGEE. The length of the CDR3 is 14 residues. CDR3 residues: CASSVGRAPNGYTF. The CDR3 region has the DNA TGTGCCAGCAGCGTAGGTAGGGCACCAAATGGCTACACCTTC.

CDR3 protein: CASSRIGTSGRLGNEQFF. The CDR3 coding sequence is TGTGCCAGCAGCCGTATTGGGACTAGCGGGAGGTTGGGAAATGAGCAGTTCTTC. The chain employs TRBV7-6 and TRBJ2-1, with 15 nucleotides matching TRBD2. V lost 5 bases, J lost 7 bases, and 12 bases stayed unmatched. Per the germline V gene, CDR1 is SGHVS and CDR2 is FNYEAQ. CDR3 length: 18 amino acids.

This chain connects TRBV10-3 to TRBJ2-7; D is unresolved. With 0 bases removed from V and 0 bases from J, the gap between germline ends came to 9 bases. The CDR3 consists of 15 residues. Germline assignment: CDR1 ENHRY and CDR2 SYGVKD. In nucleotides, the CDR3 is TGTGCCATCAGTGAGTCCGGAAGGAGCTCCTACGAGCAGTACTTC. Residues: CAISESGRSSYEQYF.

The rearrangement uses TRBV6-1 and TRBJ1-1, with D maybe TRBD1 (5 bases). Germline lookup yields CDR1 MNHNS and CDR2 SASEGT. CDR3 length equals 15 residues. Trimming removed 7 bases at V and 1 base at J, with 16 bases between. CDR3: CASTRLPGPNTEAFF. CDR3 DNA: TGTGCCAGCACCCGACTTCCGGGACCGAACACTGAAGCTTTCTTT.

This chain links TRBV4-1 with TRBJ2-1; D might be TRBD1 (5 bases). Germline V gene data show CDR1 as MGHRA and CDR2 as YSYEKL. CDR3 length: 19 residues. Trimming stripped 0 bases from V and 0 bases from J, with 18 bases between. The CDR3 DNA follows: TGCGCCAGCAGCCAAGAAGATGGGGCAGTCCTTTCCTCCTACAATGAGCAGTTCTTC. It translates to CASSQEDGAVLSSYNEQFF.

The V and J genes are TRBV29-1 and TRBJ1-3, with D perhaps matching TRBD1 (6 bases). The CDR3 loop spans 17 amino acids. Germline CDR1 is SQVTM and CDR2 is ANQGSEA. Trimming took off 0 bases at V and 5 bases at J, with 20 bases between the two ends. CDR3 DNA: TGCAGCGTTGAAGATCCGATGGTGGGGGCGCAAAGAAACACCATATATTTT. Amino acid sequence: CSVEDPMVGAQRNTIYF.

V usage is TRBV4-1 and J usage is TRBJ2-7; 8 bases map to TRBD2. Trimming removed 5 bases from V and 5 bases from J; junction bases left unmatched: 11. Per germline, CDR1 MGHRA and CDR2 YSYEKL. The CDR3 is 15 amino acids. The CDR3 loop is CASSYGRAGLDEQYF. DNA for the CDR3: TGCGCCAGCAGCTACGGGAGGGCCGGCCTCGACGAGCAGTACTTC.

This chain joins TRBV7-3 and TRBJ2-1; TRBD2 agrees at 8 bases. The CDR3 contains 14 residues. Unmatched junction bases numbered 4, after V lost 3 bases and J lost 6 bases. CDR1 is SGHTA, CDR2 FQGTGA, per germline. The CDR3 loop is CASSFTSGSNEQFF. In nucleotides, the CDR3 is TGTGCCAGCAGCTTTACTAGCGGCAGCAATGAGCAGTTCTTC. Combining the CDR3 with reference TRBV7-3 and TRBJ2-1 gives the whole variable domain GAGVSQTPSNKVTEKGKYVELRCDPISGHTALYWYRQSLGQGPEFLIYFQGTGAADDSGLPNDRFFAVRPEGSVSTLKIQRTERGDSAVYLCASSFTSGSNEQFFGPGTRLTVL.

The rearrangement joins TRBV4-3 to TRBJ2-7; D unresolved. The CDR3 length is 15 residues. Trimming left V 0 bases short and J 6 bases short, with 15 bases between. Per the germline V gene, CDR1 is LGHNA and CDR2 is YSLEER. This CDR3 is CASSQDINPLSEQYF. CDR3 nucleotide sequence: TGCGCCAGCAGCCAAGATATAAACCCATTGAGCGAGCAGTACTTC.

This sequence joins TRBV27 and TRBJ2-1; D possibly corresponds to TRBD2 (5 bases). This CDR3 contains 15 residues. Trimming pared 8 bases from V and 2 bases from J, leaving 16 bases between. Germline-derived CDR1 and CDR2 are MNHEY and SMNVEV (reference sequence). The CDR3 here is CASSMTGSTYNEQFF. The CDR3 nucleotides read TGTGCCAGCTCAATGACGGGATCGACCTACAATGAGCAGTTCTTC.

This clone has just one count. This chain's CDR3 is CAISDYDRPLGNTIYF. CDR3 nucleotide sequence: TGTGCCATCAGTGACTATGACAGGCCCCTCGGAAACACCATATATTTT. The chain uses TRBV10-3 and TRBJ1-3, with a tentative D call TRBD1 (6 bases). The CDR3 sequence is 16 residues long. Germline assignment: CDR1 ENHRY and CDR2 SYGVKD. Trimming left V 3 bases short and J 4 bases short, with 16 bases between.